These 7 T cell receptor beta chains share one sample of origin, sequenced in a study of T cell changes during pregnancy in multiple sclerosis. Using immunoSEQ multiplex PCR, the repertoire was profiled, and TCRdb retains in-frame clones only, with some absent. Among some 42,000 clones, nearly 90% were seen once, and the ten largest hold roughly 0.9%. The input for sequencing was CD4+ T cells from peripheral blood mononuclear cells, taken after pregnancy. These receptors originate from a female donor with multiple sclerosis, enrolled in a pregnancy study.

In DNA form, the CDR3 reads TGTGCCAGCAGCTTTGGTCCAGAGGGGGAGTCACCCCTCCACTTT. Translated: CASSFGPEGESPLHF. The rearrangement links TRBV5-6 to TRBJ1-6; perhaps TRBD1 as D (6 bases). Trimming removed 2 bases at V and 10 bases at J, with 16 bases between. Per the germline V gene, CDR1 is SGHDT and CDR2 is YYEEEE. This CDR3 spans 15 amino acids.

V and J are TRBV7-9 and TRBJ1-4; 8 bases fit TRBD1. Germline-derived CDR1 and CDR2 are SEHNR and FQNEAQ (reference sequence). CDR3 length: 18 amino acids. With V trimmed by 5 bases and J by 4 bases, 15 bases remained unmatched. CDR3 nucleotide sequence: TGTGCCAGCAGCCCCTGGCTAGGACAGGGCTCCTATAATGAAAAACTGTTTTTT. Its protein product is CASSPWLGQGSYNEKLFF.

This clone was seen only once. The chain uses TRBV4-2 and TRBJ1-3; 7 bases align to TRBD1. Germline lookup yields CDR1 LGHNA and CDR2 YNFKEQ. Trimming at V came to 1 base and at J to 0 bases, leaving 12 bases not matched to a gene. The CDR3 has 19 residues. The CDR3 is CASSQAFRTGLSSGNTIYF. CDR3 DNA sequence: TGTGCCAGCAGCCAAGCTTTCCGGACAGGCTTAAGCTCTGGAAACACCATATATTTT.

The chain employs TRBV10-1 and TRBJ2-3, with 7 bases aligning to TRBD1. Germline trimming cut 3 bases from V and 2 bases from J; bases unmatched to any gene: 5. The CDR3 is 15 amino acids. The germline V gene encodes CDR1 WNHNN and CDR2 SYGVQD (reference sequence). This CDR3 is CASSDGGQLTDTQYF. The CDR3 DNA reads as TGCGCCAGCAGTGATGGGGGACAGCTCACAGATACGCAGTATTTT.

The chain has TRBV12-5 and TRBJ1-2; 8 bases are shared with TRBD1. Unmatched junction bases numbered 7, after V lost 3 bases and J lost 7 bases. The germline V gene has CDR1 LGHNT and CDR2 FRNRAP. CDR3 length: 14 residues. The CDR3 bases are TGTGCTAGTGGTTTCGGACAGGGACTTGGTGGCTACACCTTC. Protein: CASGFGQGLGGYTF.

The chain is built from TRBV12-5 and TRBJ2-1; D not certain. V lost 0 bases and J 6 bases, leaving 24 bases between the germline ends. The CDR3 loop spans 19 amino acids. Germline V gene lookup returns CDR1 LGHNT and CDR2 FRNRAP. CDR3 DNA: TGTGCTAGTGGTTTGGTACGAAGCAGGCCGTCGGTTTTGGTCAATGAGCAGTTCTTC. It yields the protein CASGLVRSRPSVLVNEQFF.

The J gene is TRBJ2-1, the V gene TRBV4-3; perhaps TRBD1 as D (6 bases). Trimming pared 0 bases from V and 4 bases from J, leaving 10 bases between. Germline V CDR1 and CDR2: LGHNA, YSLEER. The CDR3 length is 15 residues. CDR3 loop: CASSQDWTDYNEQFF. CDR3 sequence (DNA): TGCGCCAGCAGCCAAGATTGGACAGATTACAATGAGCAGTTCTTC.